This T cell receptor (beta chain) comes out of a study of PD-1 blockade in classical Hodgkin lymphoma. General observations from the study: Before treatment, TCR diversity in newly diagnosed patients was reportedly lower than in healthy donors.

The CDR3 runs to 15 residues. In germline, CDR1 is SGDLS, CDR2 YYNGEE. The V gene end was trimmed by 1 base and the J gene end by 4 bases; junction bases not matched to a gene: 6. As regards this clone: Antigen unknown.

The sample's time point: cycle 4 day 1 (C4D1), after around six weeks of nivolumab. Every patient had relapsed following autologous stem cell transplantation, and cohorts differed in brentuximab vedotin exposure. Negative selection with magnets was how CD8+ T cells were isolated from the thawed PBMCs. Libraries were prepared by immunoSEQ multiplex PCR; TCRdb keeps only in-frame clonotypes and omits some of them. The profile covers around 4,000 clones, with about 72% appearing a single time and roughly a third taken by the ten largest. The chain carries TRBV9 and TRBJ2-5; TRBD1 agrees at 8 bases. Here the sequenced sample was CD8+ T cells from blood, taken before the fourth cycle of nivolumab. The source is a human donor with classical Hodgkin lymphoma. CDR3 residues: CASSVQGAQRETQYF. As DNA, the CDR3 is TGTGCCAGCAGCGTACAGGGGGCGCAGCGAGAGACCCAGTACTTC. Combining the CDR3 with reference TRBV9 and TRBJ2-5 gives the whole variable domain DSGVTQTPKHLITATGQRVTLRCSPRSGDLSVYWYQQSLDQGLQFLIQYYNGEERAKGNILERFSAQQFPDLHSELNLSSLELGDSALYFCASSVQGAQRETQYFGPGTRLLVL.